The 3 T cell receptor beta chains given below trace back to one sample, sequenced in a study of T cell responses to AZD1222 COVID-19 vaccine. The method was immunoSEQ multiplex PCR; TCRdb's version includes in-frame clones alone and lacks a portion of them. The data contain about 150,000 clones, over 75% of them seen just once; the ten biggest clones take up over 1.1%. This specimen consisted of peripheral blood, obtained on day 0 of AZD1222 vaccination. The receptors derive from an adult in good health.

CDR3 region: CASNIFRDPHSNQPQHF. In DNA, the CDR3 is TGTGCCAGCAACATATTCCGGGACCCCCACAGCAATCAGCCCCAGCATTTT. V gene TRBV7-9 combines with J gene TRBJ1-5; tentative D call: TRBD1 (5 bases). The CDR3 is made up of 17 amino acids. Germline values: CDR1 SEHNR, CDR2 FQNEAQ (reference sequence). Trimming stripped 7 bases from V and 1 base from J, with 20 bases between.

V usage is TRBV28 and J usage is TRBJ2-7; a weak D match, TRBD2 (6 bases). CDR1 is MDHEN and CDR2 is SYDVKM in the germline V gene. Trimming pared 8 bases from V and 6 bases from J, leaving 17 bases between. The CDR3 extends over 13 amino acids. The CDR3: CASLELASGEQYF. CDR3 in DNA: TGTGCCAGCCTGGAACTAGCATCGGGCGAGCAGTACTTC.

The rearrangement uses TRBV5-1 and TRBJ2-7, with a tentative D call TRBD1 (6 bases). CDR1 and CDR2 from the germline V gene are SGHRS and YFSETQ. This CDR3 spans 14 amino acids. V was pared by 1 base and J by 0 bases, with 8 bases between. This CDR3 is CASSLTGTSYEQYF. CDR3 nucleotide sequence: TGCGCCAGCAGCTTGACAGGGACCTCCTACGAGCAGTACTTC.